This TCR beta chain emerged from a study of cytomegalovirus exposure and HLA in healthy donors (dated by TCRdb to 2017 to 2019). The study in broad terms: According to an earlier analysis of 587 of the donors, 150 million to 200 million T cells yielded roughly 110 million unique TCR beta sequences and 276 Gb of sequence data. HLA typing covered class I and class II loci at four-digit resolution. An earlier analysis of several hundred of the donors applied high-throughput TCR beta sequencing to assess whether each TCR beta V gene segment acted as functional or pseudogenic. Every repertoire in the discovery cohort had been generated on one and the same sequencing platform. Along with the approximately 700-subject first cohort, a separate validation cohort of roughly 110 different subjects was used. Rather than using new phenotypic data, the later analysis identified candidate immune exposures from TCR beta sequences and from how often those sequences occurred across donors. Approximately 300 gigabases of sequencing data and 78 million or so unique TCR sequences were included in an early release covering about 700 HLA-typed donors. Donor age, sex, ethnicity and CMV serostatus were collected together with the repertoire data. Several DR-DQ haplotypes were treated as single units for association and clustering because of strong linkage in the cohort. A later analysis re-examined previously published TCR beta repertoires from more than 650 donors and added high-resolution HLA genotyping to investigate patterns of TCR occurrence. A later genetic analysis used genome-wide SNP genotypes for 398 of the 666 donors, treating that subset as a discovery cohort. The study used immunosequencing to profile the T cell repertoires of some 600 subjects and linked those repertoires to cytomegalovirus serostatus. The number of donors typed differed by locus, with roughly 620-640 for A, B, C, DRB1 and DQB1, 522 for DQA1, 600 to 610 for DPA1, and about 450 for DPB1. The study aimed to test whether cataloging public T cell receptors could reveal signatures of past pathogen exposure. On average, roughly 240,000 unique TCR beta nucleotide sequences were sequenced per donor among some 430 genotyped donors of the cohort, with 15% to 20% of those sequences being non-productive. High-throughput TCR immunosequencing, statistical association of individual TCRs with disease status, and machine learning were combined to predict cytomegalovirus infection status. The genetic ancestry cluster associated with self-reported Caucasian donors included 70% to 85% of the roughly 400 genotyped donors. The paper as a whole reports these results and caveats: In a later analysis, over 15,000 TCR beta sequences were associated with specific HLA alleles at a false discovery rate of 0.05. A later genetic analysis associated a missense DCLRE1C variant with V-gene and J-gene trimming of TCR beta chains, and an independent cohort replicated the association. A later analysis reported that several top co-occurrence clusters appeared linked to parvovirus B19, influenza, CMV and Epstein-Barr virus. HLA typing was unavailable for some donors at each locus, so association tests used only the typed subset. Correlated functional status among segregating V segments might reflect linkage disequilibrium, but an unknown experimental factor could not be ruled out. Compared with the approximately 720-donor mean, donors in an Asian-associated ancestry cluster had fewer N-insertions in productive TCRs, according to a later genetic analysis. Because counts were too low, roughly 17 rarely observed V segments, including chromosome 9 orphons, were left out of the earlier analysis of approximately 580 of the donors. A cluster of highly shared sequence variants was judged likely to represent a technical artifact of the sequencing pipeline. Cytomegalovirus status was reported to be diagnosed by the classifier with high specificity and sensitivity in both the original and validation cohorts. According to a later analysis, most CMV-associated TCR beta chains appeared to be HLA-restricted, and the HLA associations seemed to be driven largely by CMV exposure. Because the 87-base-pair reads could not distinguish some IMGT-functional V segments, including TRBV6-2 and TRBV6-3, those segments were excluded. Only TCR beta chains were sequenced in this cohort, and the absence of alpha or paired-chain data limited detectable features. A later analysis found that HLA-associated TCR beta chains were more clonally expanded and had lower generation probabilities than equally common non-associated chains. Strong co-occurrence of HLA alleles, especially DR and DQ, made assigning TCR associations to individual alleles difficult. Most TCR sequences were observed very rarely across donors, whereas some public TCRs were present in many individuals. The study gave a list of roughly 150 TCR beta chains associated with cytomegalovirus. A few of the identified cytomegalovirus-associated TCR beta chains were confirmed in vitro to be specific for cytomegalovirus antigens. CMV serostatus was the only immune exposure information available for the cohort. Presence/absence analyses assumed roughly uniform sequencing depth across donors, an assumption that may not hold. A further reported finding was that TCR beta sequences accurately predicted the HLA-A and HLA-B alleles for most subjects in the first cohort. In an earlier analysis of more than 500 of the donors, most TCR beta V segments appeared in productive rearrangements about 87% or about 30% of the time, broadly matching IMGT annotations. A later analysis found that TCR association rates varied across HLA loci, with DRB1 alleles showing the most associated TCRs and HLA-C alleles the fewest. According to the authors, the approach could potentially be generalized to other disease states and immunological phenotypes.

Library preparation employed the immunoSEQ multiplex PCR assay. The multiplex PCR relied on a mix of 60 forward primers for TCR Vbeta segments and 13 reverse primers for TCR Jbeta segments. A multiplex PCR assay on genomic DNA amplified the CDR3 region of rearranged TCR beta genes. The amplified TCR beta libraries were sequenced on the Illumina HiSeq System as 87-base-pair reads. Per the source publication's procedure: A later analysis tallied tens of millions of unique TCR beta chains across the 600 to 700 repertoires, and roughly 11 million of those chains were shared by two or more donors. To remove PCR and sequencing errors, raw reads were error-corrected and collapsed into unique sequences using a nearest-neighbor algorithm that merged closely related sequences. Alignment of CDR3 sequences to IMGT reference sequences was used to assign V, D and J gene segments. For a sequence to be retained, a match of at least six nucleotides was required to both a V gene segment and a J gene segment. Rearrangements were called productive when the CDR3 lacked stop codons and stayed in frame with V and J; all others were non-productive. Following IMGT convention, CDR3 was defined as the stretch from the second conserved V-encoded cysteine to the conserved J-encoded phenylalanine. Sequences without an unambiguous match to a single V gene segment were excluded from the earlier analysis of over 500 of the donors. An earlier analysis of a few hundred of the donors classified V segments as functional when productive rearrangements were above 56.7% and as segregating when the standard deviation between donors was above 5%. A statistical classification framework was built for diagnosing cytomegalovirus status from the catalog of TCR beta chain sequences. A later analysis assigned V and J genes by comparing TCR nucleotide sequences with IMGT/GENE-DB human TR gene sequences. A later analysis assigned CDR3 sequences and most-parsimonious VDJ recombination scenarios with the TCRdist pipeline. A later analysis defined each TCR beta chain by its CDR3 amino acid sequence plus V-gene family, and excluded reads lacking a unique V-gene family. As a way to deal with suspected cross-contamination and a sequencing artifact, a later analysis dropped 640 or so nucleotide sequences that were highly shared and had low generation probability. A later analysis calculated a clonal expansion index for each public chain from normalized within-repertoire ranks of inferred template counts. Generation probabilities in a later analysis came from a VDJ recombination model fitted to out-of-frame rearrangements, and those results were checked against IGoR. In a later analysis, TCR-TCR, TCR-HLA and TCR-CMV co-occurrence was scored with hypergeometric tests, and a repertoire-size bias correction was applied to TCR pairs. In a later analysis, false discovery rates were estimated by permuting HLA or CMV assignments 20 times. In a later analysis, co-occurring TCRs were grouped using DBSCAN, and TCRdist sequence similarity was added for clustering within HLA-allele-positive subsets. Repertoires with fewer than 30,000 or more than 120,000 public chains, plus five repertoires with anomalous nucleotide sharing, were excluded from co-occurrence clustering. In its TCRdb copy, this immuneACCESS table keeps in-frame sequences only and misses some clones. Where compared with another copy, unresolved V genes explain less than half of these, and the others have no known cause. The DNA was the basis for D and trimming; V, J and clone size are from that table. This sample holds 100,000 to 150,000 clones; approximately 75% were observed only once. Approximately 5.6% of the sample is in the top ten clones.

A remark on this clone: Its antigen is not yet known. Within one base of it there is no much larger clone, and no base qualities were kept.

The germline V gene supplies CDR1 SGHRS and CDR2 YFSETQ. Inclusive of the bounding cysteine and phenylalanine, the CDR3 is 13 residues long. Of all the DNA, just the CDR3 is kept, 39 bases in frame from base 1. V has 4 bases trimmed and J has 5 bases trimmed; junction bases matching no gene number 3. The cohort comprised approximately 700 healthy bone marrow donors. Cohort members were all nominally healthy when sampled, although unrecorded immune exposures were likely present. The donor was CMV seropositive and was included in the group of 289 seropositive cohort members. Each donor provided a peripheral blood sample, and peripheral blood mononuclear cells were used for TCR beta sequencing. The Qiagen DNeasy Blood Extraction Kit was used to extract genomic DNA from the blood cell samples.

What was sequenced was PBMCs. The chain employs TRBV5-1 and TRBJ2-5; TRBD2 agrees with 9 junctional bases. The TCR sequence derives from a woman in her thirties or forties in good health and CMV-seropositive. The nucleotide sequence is TGCGCCAGCAGCCCTCTAGCGGGGGAGACCCAGTACTTC. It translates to CASSPLAGETQYF.